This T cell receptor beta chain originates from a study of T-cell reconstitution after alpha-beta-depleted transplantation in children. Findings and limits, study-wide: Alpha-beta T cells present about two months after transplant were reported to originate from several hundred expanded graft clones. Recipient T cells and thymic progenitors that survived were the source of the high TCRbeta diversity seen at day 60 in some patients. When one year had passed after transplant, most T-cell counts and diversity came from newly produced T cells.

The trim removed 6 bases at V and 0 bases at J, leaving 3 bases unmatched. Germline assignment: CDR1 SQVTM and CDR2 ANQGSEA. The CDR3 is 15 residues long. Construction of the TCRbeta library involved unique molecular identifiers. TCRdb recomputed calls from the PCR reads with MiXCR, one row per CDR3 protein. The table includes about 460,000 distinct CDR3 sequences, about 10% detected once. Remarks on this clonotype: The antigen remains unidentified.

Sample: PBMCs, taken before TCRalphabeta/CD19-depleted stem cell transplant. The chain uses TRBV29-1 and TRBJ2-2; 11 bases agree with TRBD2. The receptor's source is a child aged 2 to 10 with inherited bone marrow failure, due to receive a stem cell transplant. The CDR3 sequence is CSVPTSGANTGELFF. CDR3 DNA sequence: TGCAGCGTACCGACTAGCGGGGCGAACACCGGGGAGCTGTTTTTT.